This entry is about one T cell receptor (beta chain). The antigen it binds to is not known. No base quality information exists; no much larger clone differs at one position. The sample originates from a study of blood T cell repertoires in COVID-19 (dated by TCRdb to 2020 to 2021). Study-wide context: Samples covering the acute and convalescent phases of COVID-19 were provided by collaborators in the United States, Italy and Spain. The prospective study material was composed of cDNA or gDNA derived from T cells, B-cell-depleted T cells, or PBMCs. Subjects who had been exposed to COVID-19, were actively infected with it, or had recovered from it provided the deeply sampled blood TCRbeta repertoires that made up the dataset. The repertoires were released in a freely available public database intended as a resource for research on the immune response to SARS-CoV-2. Samples came from the ongoing ImmuneRACE study (first 160 participants) plus 1,254 subjects from 6 global collaborators. Sample metadata almost always included a de-identified subject ID, COVID-19 status, age in years and sex. HLA class I and class II types, where available, came from metadata supplied by the sample provider rather than from assay-based typing.

Whole blood was collected in K2EDTA tubes by collaborating institutions according to the institutions' own protocols. For TCRbeta analysis, collaborators shipped samples as frozen whole blood, isolated PBMCs, or DNA extracted from either of those sample types. TCRbeta CDR3 regions were amplified from genomic DNA by means of the immunoSEQ Assay, a bias-controlled multiplex PCR. In the source study's methods: The number of nucleated cells in each sample was estimated by amplification of reference gene primers within the assay. To quantify the absolute abundance of each unique TCRbeta CDR3 rearrangement, sequence reads were collapsed and filtered. For each sample, productive Simpson clonality was calculated by taking the square root of Simpson's diversity index across productive rearrangements. Imported from immuneACCESS, the table was reduced by TCRdb to in-frame sequences with V and J called. These copies leave out some clones; in studies compared against another copy, an unresolved V gene accounts for under half, and the cause of the remainder is not known. The V and J calls and the clone size are those of that table, but D and trimming were determined from the DNA. The table for this sample lists about 99,000 clones; over 70% of them were counted only once. The ten largest clones add up to roughly 13% of the sample.

What the work shows at the level of the full study, not this receptor alone: The quantity of clinical and demographic metadata differed by source and by participant and was supplied without curation.

V and J are truncated by 5 bases and 5 bases respectively, leaving an intervening sequence of 22 bases. The CDR3, cysteine through phenylalanine, is 17 amino acids long. Of all the DNA, just the CDR3 is kept, 51 bases in frame from base 1. The germline V gene specifies SGHTA as CDR1 and FQGTGA as CDR2. This receptor was identified in a human donor in a cohort sampled during active or convalescent COVID-19. The chain is made from TRBV7-3 and TRBJ2-1; a tentative D match to TRBD2 spans 7 bases. The sequencing input was peripheral blood. The CDR3 protein: CASSAKPGGGVHNEQFF. In nucleotide form, the sequence is TGTGCCAGCAGCGCCAAACCCGGAGGGGGGGTTCACAATGAGCAGTTCTTC.